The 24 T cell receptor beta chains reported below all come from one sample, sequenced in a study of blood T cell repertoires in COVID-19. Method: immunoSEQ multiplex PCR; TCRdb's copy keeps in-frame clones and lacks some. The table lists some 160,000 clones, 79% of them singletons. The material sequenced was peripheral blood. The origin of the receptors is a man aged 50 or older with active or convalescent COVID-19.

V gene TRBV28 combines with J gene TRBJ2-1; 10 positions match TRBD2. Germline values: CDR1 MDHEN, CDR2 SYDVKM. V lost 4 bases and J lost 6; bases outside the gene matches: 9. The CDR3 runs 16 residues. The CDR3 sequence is CASSSPSGSGGNEQFF. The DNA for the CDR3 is TGTGCCAGCAGTTCGCCTAGCGGGAGTGGGGGCAATGAGCAGTTCTTC.

CDR3 coding DNA: TGTGCCAGCAGTCGCGCCCGACTAGCGGGAGATTACAATGAGCAGTTCTTC. As protein: CASSRARLAGDYNEQFF. This sequence joins TRBV6-6 and TRBJ2-1, with 12 bases matching TRBD2. Germline CDR1 MNHNY, CDR2 SVGAGI (reference sequence). The CDR3 covers 17 residues. Unmatched junction bases numbered 9, after V lost 5 bases and J lost 4 bases.

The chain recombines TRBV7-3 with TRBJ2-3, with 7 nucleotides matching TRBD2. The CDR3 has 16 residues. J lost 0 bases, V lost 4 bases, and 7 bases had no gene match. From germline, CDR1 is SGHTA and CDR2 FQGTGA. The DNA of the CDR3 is TGTGCCAGCAGCTACAACGGCGGGAGCAGCACAGATACGCAGTATTTT. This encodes CASSYNGGSSTDTQYF.

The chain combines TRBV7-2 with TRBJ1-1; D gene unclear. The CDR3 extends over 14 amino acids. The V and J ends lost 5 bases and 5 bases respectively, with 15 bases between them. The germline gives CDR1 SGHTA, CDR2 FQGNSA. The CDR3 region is CASSGREFRTEAFF. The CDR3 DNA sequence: TGTGCCAGCAGCGGGAGGGAGTTCAGGACTGAAGCTTTCTTT.

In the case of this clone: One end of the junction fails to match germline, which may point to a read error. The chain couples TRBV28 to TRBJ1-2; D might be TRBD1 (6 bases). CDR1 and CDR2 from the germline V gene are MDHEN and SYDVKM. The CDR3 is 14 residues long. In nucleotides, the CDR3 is TGTGCCACCGGACGACAGGCGGGGGGCTATCGCTACACCTTC. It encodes CATGRQAGGYRYTF.

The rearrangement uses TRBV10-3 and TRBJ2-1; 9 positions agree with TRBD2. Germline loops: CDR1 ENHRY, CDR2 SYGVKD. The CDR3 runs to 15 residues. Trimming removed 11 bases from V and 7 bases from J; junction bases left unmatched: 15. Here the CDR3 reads CAVLPGLAEANEQFF. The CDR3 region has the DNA TGTGCCGTCTTACCGGGACTAGCTGAAGCTAATGAGCAGTTCTTC.

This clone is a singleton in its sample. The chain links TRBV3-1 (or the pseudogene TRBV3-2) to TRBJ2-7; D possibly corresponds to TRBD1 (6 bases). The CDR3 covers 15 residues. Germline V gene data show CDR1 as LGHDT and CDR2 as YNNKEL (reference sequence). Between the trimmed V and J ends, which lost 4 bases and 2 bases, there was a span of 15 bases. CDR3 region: CASSPELGATYEQYF. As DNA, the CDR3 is TGTGCCAGCAGCCCCGAGTTGGGGGCAACCTACGAGCAGTACTTC.

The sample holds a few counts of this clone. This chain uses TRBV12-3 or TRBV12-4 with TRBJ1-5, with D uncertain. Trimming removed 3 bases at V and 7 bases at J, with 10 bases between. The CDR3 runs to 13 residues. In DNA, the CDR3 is TGTGCCAGCAGTTTCCAGGATGGCCAGCCCCAGCATTTT. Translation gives CASSFQDGQPQHF.

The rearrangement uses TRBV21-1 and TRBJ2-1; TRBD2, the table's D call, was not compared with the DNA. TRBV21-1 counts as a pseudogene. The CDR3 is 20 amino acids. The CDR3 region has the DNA TGTGCCAGCAGTCGTGCTCCGGGACTAGCGGGGAGGAGGGCCTACAATGAGCAGTTCTTC. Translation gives CASSRAPGLAGRRAYNEQFF.

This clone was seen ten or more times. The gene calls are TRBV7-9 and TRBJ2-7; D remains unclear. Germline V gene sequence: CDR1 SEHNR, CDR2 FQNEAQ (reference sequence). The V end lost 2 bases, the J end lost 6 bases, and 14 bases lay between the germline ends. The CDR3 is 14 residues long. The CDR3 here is CASSLIPGLSEQYF. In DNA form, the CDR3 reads TGTGCCAGCAGCTTAATCCCGGGTCTCAGCGAGCAGTACTTC.

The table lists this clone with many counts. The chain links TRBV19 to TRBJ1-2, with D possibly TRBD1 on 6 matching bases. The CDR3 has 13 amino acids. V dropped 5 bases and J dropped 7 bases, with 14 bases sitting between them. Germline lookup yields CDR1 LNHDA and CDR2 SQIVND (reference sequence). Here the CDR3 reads CASSPRQGSGYTF. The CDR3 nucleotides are TGTGCCAGTAGTCCCCGGCAGGGGAGTGGCTACACCTTC.

DNA of the CDR3: TGTGCCAGCAGCGAATCAAGCCTAGCACCCTACGAGCAGTACTTC. Translated, it gives CASSESSLAPYEQYF. The chain couples TRBV4-2 to TRBJ2-7, with D perhaps matching TRBD2 (5 bases). The CDR3 contains 15 residues. Germline CDR1 LGHNA, CDR2 YNFKEQ. Between the trimmed V and J ends, which lost 5 bases and 2 bases, there was a span of 16 bases.

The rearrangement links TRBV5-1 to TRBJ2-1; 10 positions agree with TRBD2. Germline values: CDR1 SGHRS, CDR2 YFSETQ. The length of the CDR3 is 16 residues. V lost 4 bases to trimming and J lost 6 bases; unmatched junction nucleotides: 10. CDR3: CASSRELAGPLNEQFF. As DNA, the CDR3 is TGCGCCAGCAGCCGCGAACTAGCGGGACCCCTCAATGAGCAGTTCTTC.

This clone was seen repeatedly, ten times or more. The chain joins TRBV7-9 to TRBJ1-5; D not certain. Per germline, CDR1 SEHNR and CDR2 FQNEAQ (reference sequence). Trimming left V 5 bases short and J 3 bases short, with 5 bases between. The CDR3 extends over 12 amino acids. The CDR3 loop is CASSQDNQPQHF. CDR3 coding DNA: TGTGCCAGCAGCCAGGACAATCAGCCCCAGCATTTT.

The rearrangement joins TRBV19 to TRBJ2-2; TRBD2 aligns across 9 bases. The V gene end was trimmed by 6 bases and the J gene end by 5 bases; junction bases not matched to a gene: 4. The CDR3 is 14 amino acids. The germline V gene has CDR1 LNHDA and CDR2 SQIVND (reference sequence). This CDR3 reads CASRGTSSTGELFF. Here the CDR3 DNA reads TGTGCCAGTAGGGGGACTAGCTCTACCGGGGAGCTGTTTTTT.

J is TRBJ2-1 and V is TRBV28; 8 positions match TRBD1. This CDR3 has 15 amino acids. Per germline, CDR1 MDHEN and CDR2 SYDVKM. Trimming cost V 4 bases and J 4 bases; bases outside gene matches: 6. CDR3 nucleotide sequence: TGTGCCAGCAGTTATCCAGGGGGCGCGTACAATGAGCAGTTCTTC. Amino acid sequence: CASSYPGGAYNEQFF.

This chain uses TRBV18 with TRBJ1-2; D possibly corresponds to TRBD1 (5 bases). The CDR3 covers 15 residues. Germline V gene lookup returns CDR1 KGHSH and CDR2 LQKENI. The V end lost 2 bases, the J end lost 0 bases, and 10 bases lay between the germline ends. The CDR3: CASSPSGGTNYGYTF. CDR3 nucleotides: TGTGCCAGCTCACCATCGGGGGGTACTAACTATGGCTACACCTTC. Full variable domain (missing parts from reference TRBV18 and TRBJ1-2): NAGVMQNPRHLVRRRGQEARLRCSPMKGHSHVYWYRQLPEEGLKFMVYLQKENIIDESGMPKERFSAEFPKEGPSILRIQQVVRGDSAAYFCASSPSGGTNYGYTFGSGTRLTVV.

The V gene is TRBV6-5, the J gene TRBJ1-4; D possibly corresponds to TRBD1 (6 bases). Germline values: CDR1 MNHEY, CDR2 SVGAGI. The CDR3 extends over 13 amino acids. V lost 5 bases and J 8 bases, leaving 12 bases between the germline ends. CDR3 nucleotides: TGTGCCAGCAGTAAGGATAGGGGGGAAAAACTGTTTTTT. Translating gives CASSKDRGEKLFF.

CDR3 sequence: CASSLDNNYGYTF. The DNA for the CDR3 is TGTGCCAGCAGCTTAGACAATAACTATGGCTACACCTTC. The chain carries TRBV7-2 and TRBJ1-2; D uncertain. The CDR3 contains 13 residues. The germline gives CDR1 SGHTA, CDR2 FQGNSA. V lost 1 base and J lost 1, with 4 bases in between. The whole variable domain, filled in from reference TRBV7-2 and TRBJ1-2, reads GAGVSQSPSNKVTEKGKDVELRCDPISGHTALYWYRQSLGQGLEFLIYFQGNSAPDKSGLPSDRFSAERTGGSVSTLTIQRTQQEDSAVYLCASSLDNNYGYTFGSGTRLTVV.

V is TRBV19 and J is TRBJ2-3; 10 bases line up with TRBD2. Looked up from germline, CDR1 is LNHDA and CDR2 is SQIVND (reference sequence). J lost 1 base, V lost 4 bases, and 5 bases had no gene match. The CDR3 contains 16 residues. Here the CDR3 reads CASSRLAGLGTDTQYF. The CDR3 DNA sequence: TGTGCCAGTAGTAGACTAGCGGGCCTAGGCACAGATACGCAGTATTTT.

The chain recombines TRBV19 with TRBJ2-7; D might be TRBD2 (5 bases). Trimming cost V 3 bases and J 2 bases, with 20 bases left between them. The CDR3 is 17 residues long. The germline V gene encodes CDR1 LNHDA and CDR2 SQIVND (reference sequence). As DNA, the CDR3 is TGTGCCAGTAGTATGAGGTACAGTGGTCTAGCAACCTACGAGCAGTACTTC. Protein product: CASSMRYSGLATYEQYF.

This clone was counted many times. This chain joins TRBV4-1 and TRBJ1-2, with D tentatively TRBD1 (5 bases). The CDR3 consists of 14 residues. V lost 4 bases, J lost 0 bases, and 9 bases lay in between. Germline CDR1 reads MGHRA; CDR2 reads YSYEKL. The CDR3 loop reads CASSRGRANYGYTF. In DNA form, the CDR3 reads TGCGCCAGCAGCCGGGGCCGAGCTAACTATGGCTACACCTTC.

Here the CDR3 reads CASRVGQITDTQYF. The CDR3 DNA reads as TGTGCCAGCAGGGTCGGACAGATAACAGATACGCAGTATTTT. This chain joins TRBV27 and TRBJ2-3, with a weak D call TRBD1 (6 bases). V lost 6 bases to trimming and J lost 3 bases, with 13 bases between them. The CDR3 totals 14 residues. Germline V gives CDR1 MNHEY, CDR2 SMNVEV (reference sequence).

CDR3 nucleotide sequence: TGTGCCAGCAGGCGGGGGCTAAGGGGTAATCAGCCCCAGCATTTT. Amino acids: CASRRGLRGNQPQHF. The chain couples TRBV28 to TRBJ1-5; possible D gene TRBD1, 6 bases. Germline CDR1 reads MDHEN; CDR2 reads SYDVKM. Trimming stripped 6 bases from V and 4 bases from J, with 16 bases between. There are 15 residues in the CDR3.